Detailed here is one TCR beta chain. Its antigen specificity is not known. No base-level quality is on record; no much larger clone is a single base apart. The sample comes from a study of cytomegalovirus exposure and HLA in healthy donors (dated by TCRdb to between 2016 and 2019). Concerning the study at large: In an earlier analysis of around 540 of the donors, 276 Gb of sequence data and 117 million unique TCR beta sequences from 150 million to 200 million T cells were reported. About 280 gigabases of sequencing data and roughly 80 million unique TCR sequences made up an early release that covered under 750 HLA-typed donors. Among the roughly 380 genotyped donors, approximately 76% belonged to the genetic ancestry cluster associated with self-reported Caucasian donors. The study aimed to test whether signatures of past pathogen exposure could be identified by cataloging public T cell receptors. The study used immunosequencing to profile the T cell repertoires of 600 to 850 subjects and linked those repertoires to cytomegalovirus serostatus. In addition to the first cohort of roughly 700 subjects, a separate validation cohort of approximately 130 different subjects was used. To predict cytomegalovirus infection status, the study brought together high-throughput TCR immunosequencing, statistical association of individual TCRs with disease status, and machine learning. To study patterns of TCR occurrence, a later analysis re-analyzed previously published TCR beta repertoires from just over 650 donors and added high-resolution HLA genotyping. Rather than using new phenotypic data, the later analysis identified candidate immune exposures from TCR beta sequences and from how often those sequences occurred across donors. In an earlier analysis of roughly 540 of the donors, high-throughput TCR beta sequencing was used to judge whether each TCR beta V gene segment behaved as functional or pseudogenic. Donor age, sex, ethnicity and CMV serostatus were compiled together with the repertoire data. A later genetic analysis used genome-wide SNP genotypes for 398 of the 666 donors, treating that subset as a discovery cohort. All discovery cohort repertoires had been generated using a single sequencing platform. HLA typing included class I and class II loci at four-digit resolution. The number of typed donors differed by locus: about 620-640 for A, B, C, DRB1 and DQB1; 522 for DQA1; 606 for DPA1; and 400 to 480 for DPB1. A few DR-DQ haplotypes were handled as single units for association and clustering because linkage in the cohort was strong. On average, about 200,000 unique TCR beta nucleotide sequences were sequenced per donor among 398 genotyped donors of the cohort, with about 19% of those sequences being non-productive.

The cohort consisted of 670 or so healthy bone marrow donors. At the time of sampling, every cohort member was nominally healthy, though immune exposures that went unrecorded were likely present. The donor was CMV seronegative and belonged to the group of 350 or so seronegative cohort members. Each donor provided a peripheral blood sample, and peripheral blood mononuclear cells were used for TCR beta sequencing. The Qiagen DNeasy Blood Extraction Kit was used to extract genomic DNA from the blood cell samples. Overall results and qualifications from the work: When HLA alleles, especially DR and DQ, strongly co-occurred, attributing TCR associations to individual alleles was difficult. Some IMGT-functional V segments, including TRBV6-2 and TRBV6-3, could not be told apart with the 87-base-pair reads, so those segments were excluded. Sequencing depth was assumed to be roughly uniform across donors in the presence/absence analyses, though that assumption may not hold. In a later analysis, some 18,000 TCR beta sequences were associated with specific HLA alleles at a false discovery rate of 0.05. In a later analysis, TCR association rates were found to vary across HLA loci, with the most associated TCRs seen for DRB1 alleles and the fewest for HLA-C alleles. A further reported finding was that TCR beta sequences accurately predicted the HLA-A and HLA-B alleles for most subjects in the first cohort. In the study, 150 to 200 TCR beta chains were listed as associated with cytomegalovirus. Because some donors lacked HLA typing at each locus, the association tests relied only on the typed subset. This cohort had only TCR beta chains sequenced, and the lack of alpha or paired-chain data limited which features could be detected. Immune exposure information for the cohort was limited to CMV serostatus. An association between a missense DCLRE1C variant and V-gene and J-gene trimming of TCR beta chains was found in a later genetic analysis and replicated in an independent cohort. Across donors, most TCR sequences were observed very rarely, whereas some public TCRs were present in many individuals. An earlier analysis of approximately 590 of the donors showed that most TCR beta V segments appeared in productive rearrangements either about 90% or about 30% of the time, which broadly matched IMGT annotations. In a later analysis, most CMV-associated TCR beta chains were found to appear HLA-restricted, with HLA associations seemingly driven largely by CMV exposure. The authors suggested that the approach could potentially be extended to other disease states and immunological phenotypes. In vitro tests confirmed that a few of the cytomegalovirus-associated TCR beta chains recognize cytomegalovirus antigens. In a later analysis, HLA-associated TCR beta chains were found to be more clonally expanded and to have lower generation probabilities than equally common non-associated chains. A later genetic analysis reported fewer N-insertions in productive TCRs among donors in an Asian-associated ancestry cluster than the roughly 640-donor mean. In both the original and validation cohorts, the classifier was reported to diagnose cytomegalovirus status with high specificity and sensitivity. The earlier analysis of around 600 of the donors excluded roughly 16 rarely observed V segments, including chromosome 9 orphons, because counts were too low. Linkage disequilibrium might explain the correlated functional status among segregating V segments, but an unknown experimental factor could not be ruled out. A group of highly shared sequence variants was considered likely to be a technical artifact of the sequencing pipeline. According to a later analysis, parvovirus B19, influenza, CMV and Epstein-Barr virus appeared linked to several top co-occurrence clusters.

Library prep was done by the immunoSEQ multiplex PCR assay. A mixture of 60 forward primers for TCR Vbeta segments and 13 reverse primers for TCR Jbeta segments was used in the multiplex PCR. A multiplex PCR assay on genomic DNA amplified the CDR3 region of rearranged TCR beta genes. Amplified TCR beta libraries were sequenced as 87-base-pair reads on the Illumina HiSeq System. The original pipeline was this. A later analysis counted approximately 84 million unique TCR beta chains across the 700 or so repertoires, and 9.5 million to 11 million of these chains were shared by at least two donors. A nearest-neighbor algorithm error-corrected the raw reads and collapsed the reads into unique sequences, merging closely related sequences to remove PCR and sequencing errors. V, D and J gene segments were assigned by aligning CDR3 sequences to IMGT reference sequences. For a sequence to be retained, a match of at least six nucleotides to both a V gene segment and a J gene segment was required. A rearrangement counted as productive if the CDR3 had no stop codons and remained in frame with V and J, and every other rearrangement counted as non-productive. CDR3 was defined by IMGT convention, running from the second conserved V-encoded cysteine to the conserved J-encoded phenylalanine. In an earlier analysis of 587 of the donors, sequences lacking an unambiguous match to a single V gene segment were excluded. An earlier analysis of some 500 of the donors classified V segments as functional when productive rearrangements were above 56.7% and as segregating when the standard deviation between donors was above 5%. A statistical classification framework was developed to diagnose cytomegalovirus status using the catalog of TCR beta chain sequences. V and J gene assignment, in a later analysis, came from comparing TCR nucleotide sequences with IMGT/GENE-DB human TR gene sequences. Using the TCRdist pipeline, a later analysis assigned CDR3 sequences along with most-parsimonious VDJ recombination scenarios. In a later analysis, each TCR beta chain was defined by its CDR3 amino acid sequence together with its V-gene family, and reads without a unique V-gene family were excluded. In a later analysis, 450 to 600 highly shared, low-generation-probability nucleotide sequences were removed to address suspected cross-contamination and a sequencing artifact. A later analysis calculated a clonal expansion index for each public chain from normalized within-repertoire ranks of inferred template counts. Generation probabilities in a later analysis came from a VDJ recombination model fitted to out-of-frame rearrangements, and those results were checked against IGoR. In a later analysis, TCR-TCR, TCR-HLA and TCR-CMV co-occurrence was scored with hypergeometric tests, and a repertoire-size bias correction was applied to TCR pairs. False discovery rates were estimated in a later analysis by permuting HLA or CMV assignments 20 times. In a later analysis, co-occurring TCRs were grouped with DBSCAN, and TCRdist sequence similarity was added when clustering was performed within HLA-allele-positive subsets. Repertoires with fewer than 30,000 or more than 120,000 public chains, plus five repertoires with anomalous nucleotide sharing, were excluded from co-occurrence clustering. As stored in TCRdb, this immuneACCESS dataset retains in-frame rearrangements with V and J assigned. A fraction of the clones does not appear; measured against another copy, unresolved V genes explain less than half of the discrepancy, and the remainder lacks a known reason. The D gene and trimming were derived from the DNA, and the V and J assignments and clone size from that table. Recorded for this sample are around 89,000 clones; around 75% of them occurred a single time. Around 2.9% of the sample goes to the ten largest clones.

The CDR1 and CDR2 encoded by the germline V gene (reference sequence) are MNHEY and SMNVEV. V and J are trimmed by 5 bases and 5 bases, and the gene matches miss 17 bases of the junction. Inclusive of the bounding cysteine and phenylalanine, the CDR3 is 17 residues long. The read is trimmed to its CDR3 DNA, 51 bases read in frame from base 1. This sequence originates from a man aged 40-49 years in good health and CMV-seronegative. This sequence uses TRBV27 and TRBJ1-1, with 7 junctional bases fitting TRBD1. The sample was PBMCs. The CDR3 reads CASSLRTRTGVGTEAFF. The bases read TGTGCCAGCAGTCTACGTACCCGAACAGGGGTCGGTACTGAAGCTTTCTTT.